One TCR beta chain is described in this entry. The target of this receptor is not known. The record has no base qualities; no much larger clone is one base away. Instead of sorted cells or RNA, genomic DNA extracted from peripheral blood served as the source for amplifying TCR beta rearrangements. This entry belongs to a study of T cell repertoires in aging, cancer and after chemotherapy (dated by TCRdb to about 2019). A note on the overall study: Donors were distributed across six age groups ranging from 30 or younger to 70 or older, with at least three individuals included per group. TCR repertoires from healthy donor controls were recorded over periods of several months to years and showed clear clonal overlap between repeated samplings. The full dataset contained several million TCR reads. Peripheral blood TCR beta repertoires from healthy donors and cancer patients were profiled to examine immunoaging and T cell reconstitution after chemotherapy. Alongside 95 healthy donors serving as a reference group, the cohort included roughly 220 cancer patients, of whom roughly 92 had hematological cancers and some 130 had solid cancers.

General findings and caveats noted by the study authors: In healthy donors, the decline in TCR diversity with age was mainly due to loss of richness, whereas in cancer patients loss of evenness also played a role. In both cancer cohorts, median generation probability rose over the chemotherapy interval, which suggests that the repertoire was reconstituted through rebound thymic output. Compared with age-matched healthy donors, untreated patients with hematological or solid cancers had significantly lower TCR diversity and higher clonality in blood. The authors noted that the repertoire data do not allow conclusions about immunological memory after chemotherapy.

Looking up the germline V gene (reference sequence) yields CDR1 GTSNPN and CDR2 SVGIG. The V end loses 3 bases and the J end loses 1 base, and a stretch of 9 bases separates them. Spanning cysteine to phenylalanine, the CDR3 consists of 14 amino acids. The DNA shown is the 42-base CDR3, in frame from base 1. Multiplex touch-down PCR with a mixed TRB-A/B primer pool was used to amplify rearranged TRB sequences covering the V, D and J segments. Illumina adapters and sample indices were added to the amplicons in two consecutive PCR reactions performed with Phusion HS II polymerase. After gel purification with the NucleoSpin Gel and PCR Clean-up kit, the amplicons were checked using Qubit and an Agilent 2100 Bioanalyzer. Sequencing of the libraries was done on an Illumina MiSeq with paired-end, single-indexed 600-cycle runs. Under the source paper's analysis protocol: MiXCR versions 2.12 and 3.0.5 were used to process the TRB sequences. A clone was defined as each unique CDR3 nucleotide sequence, and only productive sequences supported by at least two reads were kept. The repertoire metrics were Shannon diversity, evenness, clonality (defined as one minus evenness), and alpha-parameterized diversity profiles covering alpha 0 to 5. The IGoR algorithm was used to compute generation probabilities of clones in paired pre- and post-chemotherapy samples. TCRdb redid the processing of the public reads, applying fastp at Q25 and MiXCR, and retained in-frame beta chains. Each entry merges the rows of one CDR3 protein and shows their most common DNA and genes. These V and J calls are TCRdb output, not the study's own analysis. The sample records under 9,500 distinct CDR3 sequences, 45% to 70% of which are singletons. The ten largest make up over 20% of the sample.

The sample consisted of blood. This sequence originates from a human donor in good health. The rearranged segments are TRBV30 and TRBJ2-2; a confident D gene designation cannot be given. The CDR3 has the sequence CAWRLSGNTGELFF. The DNA sequence follows: TGTGCCTGGAGGCTGTCGGGGAACACCGGGGAGCTGTTTTTT.